This TCR beta chain was retrieved from a study of cytomegalovirus exposure and HLA in healthy donors. Study-level points and caveats: In an earlier analysis, about 87% or about 30%: the productive usage of most TCR beta V segments.

In regard to this clone: Its antigen is not identified.

The CDR3 is 16 residues long. Germline lookup yields CDR1 SGHRS and CDR2 YFSETQ. The V gene end was trimmed by 4 bases and the J gene end by 0 bases; junction bases not matched to a gene: 5. Vbeta (60) and Jbeta (13) primers were used in the PCR. The method was immunoSEQ multiplex PCR; TCRdb's version includes in-frame clones alone and lacks a portion of them. Of about 89,000 clones in the sample, about 68% are singletons; the top ten hold roughly 2.5%. The chain is built from TRBV5-1 and TRBJ2-2; 8 bases agree with TRBD1. Sample: PBMCs. The receptor's source is a human donor in good health. CDR3 nucleotide sequence: TGCGCCAGCAGCATCCAGACAGGGGCGAACACCGGGGAGCTGTTTTTT. Translated: CASSIQTGANTGELFF.